This T cell receptor beta chain was sequenced for a study of OX40 agonist ivuxolimab in advanced cancers. Looking at the study overall: Every 2 weeks, ivuxolimab was infused into the patients intravenously at between 0.01 and 10 mg/kg. Study findings and constraints: There were also nonresponders showing low normalized T-cell clonal expansion. It was not determined which antigens were specifically recognized by the peripheral T cells that had undergone clonal expansion. At doses 0.1 to 3.0 mg/kg, CD4+ and CD8+ clones expanded.

Germline CDR1 MNHEY, CDR2 SMNVEV (reference sequence). The CDR3 is 13 amino acids. Germline trimming cut 5 bases from V and 5 bases from J; bases unmatched to any gene: 4. Sequencing was performed with immunoSEQ multiplex PCR; in TCRdb, only in-frame clones are kept and a portion is missing. Counted here are 130,000 or so clones, approximately 90% occurring once; the ten biggest clones make up 0.85% to 1.4%. Details on this clone: Its antigen is not identified.

This sequence was found in an adult with an advanced solid tumor such as melanoma, head and neck, liver or kidney cancer. The chain has TRBV27 and TRBJ2-5; 8 bases match TRBD1. The sample consisted of CD4+ or CD8+ T cells sorted from blood, taken in a trial of the OX40 agonist ivuxolimab. CDR3 amino acids: CASSPDRGETQYF. The CDR3 bases are TGTGCCAGCAGTCCAGACAGGGGTGAGACCCAGTACTTC.